This entry features one T cell receptor (beta chain) sequence. Its antigen is not known. This sample stems from a study of CD8+CD57+ T cells in acquired aplastic anemia. V gave up 5 bases and J gave up 0 bases; unmatched junction bases: 8. The CDR3 runs 16 residues. Germline V CDR1 and CDR2: SGHRS, YFSETQ. CD8+CD57+ cell expansion, shown by flow cytometry, had occurred in the patients selected for sequencing. CDR3 and TCR beta VDJ profiling relied on a genomic DNA template. TCRdb re-called the reads with MiXCR, one entry per CDR3 protein. The table records around 17,000 distinct CDR3 sequences, approximately 38% of them present only once. Findings and caveats of the study: The authors found lower diversity in patient CD8+CD57+ cells than in total CD4+ and CD8+ pools.

The sequencing input was CD8+CD57+ T cells sorted from PBMCs. Subset: bead-enriched CD8+CD57+ effector memory T cells from SAA patients. This receptor was obtained from a human donor with aplastic anemia. The V gene is TRBV5-1, the J gene TRBJ2-7; 10 bases are a match to TRBD1. The chain's CDR3 is CASRSGQGGSSYEQYF. CDR3 in DNA: TGCGCCAGCAGGTCCGGACAGGGGGGCAGCTCCTACGAGCAGTACTTC.